This TCR beta chain came from a study of early T cells in non-severe SARS-CoV-2 infection. MiXCR, run by TCRdb on the 5' RACE reads, gives a single entry per CDR3 protein. The sample lists 100,000 to 150,000 distinct CDR3 sequences, approximately 15% occurring once. The V and J ends lost 0 bases and 6 bases respectively, with 14 bases between them. Germline-derived CDR1 and CDR2 are GTSNPN and SVGIG (reference sequence). CDR3 size: 14 residues. The chain employs TRBV30 and TRBJ1-1; D is undetermined. The sequencing sample was made of whole blood. The clonotype was recovered from an adult who was a healthcare worker with PCR-confirmed SARS-CoV-2 infection or an uninfected control (not recorded which). The CDR3 nucleotides read TGTGCCTGGAGTGTACGGCCAACTAGGGCTGAAGCTTTCTTT. This codes for CAWSVRPTRAEAFF. Full variable domain (remainder filled in from reference TRBV30 and TRBJ1-1): SQTIHQWPATLVQPVGSPLSLECTVEGTSNPNLYWYRQAAGRGLQLLFYSVGIGQISSEVPQNLSASRPQDRQFILSSKKLLLSDSGFYLCAWSVRPTRAEAFFGQGTRLTVV.